This T cell receptor beta chain was found in a study of blood T cell repertoires in COVID-19. The method was immunoSEQ multiplex PCR; TCRdb's version includes in-frame clones alone and lacks a portion of them. The sample holds 250,000 or so clones; roughly 83% are singletons and the top ten take over 7.5%. This clone was seen only a few times. The specimen sequenced was peripheral blood. This sequence was found in a man older than 75 with acute or convalescent COVID-19.

In DNA, the CDR3 is TGTGCCAGCAGTGAAATGGGGACAGGGAACGAAAAACTGTTTTTT. Its translation: CASSEMGTGNEKLFF. This chain uses TRBV2 with TRBJ1-4, with 9 bases lining up with TRBD1. The V segment lost 2 bases and the J segment 8 bases; nucleotides outside the gene matches: 6. The length of the CDR3 is 15 residues. Germline V gives CDR1 SNHLY, CDR2 FYNNEI.